The sequence of this T cell receptor beta chain was determined in a study of blood T cell repertoires in COVID-19. Study background: Spain, Italy and the United States supplied samples that represented acute and convalescent COVID-19.

CDR3 length: 18 residues. Trimming took 1 base from V and 7 from J, leaving 22 bases between them. CDR1 and CDR2 (germline): KGHSH, LQKENI. The assay was immunoSEQ multiplex PCR, and TCRdb's table has in-frame clones only and misses some. This sample yields 120,000 to 150,000 clones, of which approximately 87% are seen a single time; more than 4% belongs to the top ten. The genes are TRBV18 and TRBJ1-4, with D possibly matching TRBD1 (5 bases). The TCR was taken from a woman aged 40 to 55 with acute or convalescent COVID-19. Sequenced input: peripheral blood. The CDR3 bases are TGTGCCAGCTCACCACGGGCCGGGACCCAAACGGGGGGTGAAAAACTGTTTTTT. This encodes CASSPRAGTQTGGEKLFF.